The rows below give T cell receptor beta chains drawn from one sample of a study of blood T cell repertoires in COVID-19. The repertoire was sequenced with immunoSEQ multiplex PCR; TCRdb's copy has only in-frame clones and lacks some. Of around 340,000 clones in the sample, 80% to 90% were seen once. The material sequenced was PBMCs or T cells enriched from blood (not recorded which). All receptors come from a middle-aged woman with acute COVID-19. The CDR3 runs from the conserved cysteine through the conserved F or W. A D gene is named only where the DNA matches it firmly. The listing skips clone size in some rows; elsewhere it reads once, few, many or a size class.

clone_size j_call v_call d_call cdr3_aa cdr3_nt
NA TRBJ1-5 TRBV6-5 TRBD1 CASRRGQGNQPQHF TGTGCCAGCAGACGCGGACAGGGCAATCAGCCCCAGCATTTT
NA TRBJ1-2 TRBV10-1 TRBD1 CASSESDRAFDYGYTF TGCGCCAGCAGTGAGTCGGACAGGGCCTTTGACTATGGCTACACCTTC
NA TRBJ2-7 TRBV6-5 TRBD2 CASGIAGGPSEQYF TGTGCCAGCGGAATAGCGGGGGGGCCTTCCGAGCAGTACTTC
NA TRBJ2-2 TRBV19 TRBD1 CASSIRRGLTGELFF TGTGCCAGTAGTATACGCAGGGGGCTAACCGGGGAGCTGTTTTTT
NA TRBJ2-5 TRBV7-6 TRBD1 CASSRTGTGGETQYF TGTGCCAGCAGCCGTACCGGGACAGGGGGAGAGACCCAGTACTTC
NA TRBJ2-7 TRBV6-5 TRBD1 CASSSGQGFEQYF TGTGCCAGCAGTTCCGGACAGGGGTTCGAGCAGTACTTC
NA TRBJ2-1 TRBV11-2 NA CASSPIRGRRGQFF TGTGCCAGCAGTCCTATTAGGGGACGGAGGGGGCAGTTCTTC
NA TRBJ2-1 TRBV7-9 NA CASSMSPEQFF TGTGCCAGCAGTATGTCCCCTGAGCAGTTCTTC
few TRBJ2-2 TRBV27 TRBD2 CASSLWGGTGELFF TGTGCCAGCAGTTTATGGGGGGGCACCGGGGAGCTGTTTTTT
many TRBJ2-3 TRBV4-3 TRBD2 CASSLTGGTDTQYF TGCGCCAGCAGCCTAACGGGAGGGACAGATACGCAGTATTTT
few TRBJ1-1 TRBV12-3/TRBV12-4 NA CASSSSVGSAFF TGTGCCAGCAGCTCCTCGGTTGGTTCAGCTTTCTTT
NA TRBJ2-7 TRBV28 NA CASSLNRVEQYF TGTGCCAGCAGCCTTAACAGGGTCGAGCAGTACTTC
NA TRBJ2-5 TRBV5-1 TRBD1 CASSTGQYQETQYF TGCGCCAGCAGCACGGGACAGTACCAAGAGACCCAGTACTTC
NA TRBJ2-3 TRBV11-2 TRBD2 CASSLGVSGGPKDTQYF TGTGCCAGCAGCTTAGGAGTCTCGGGGGGGCCCAAAGATACGCAGTATTTT
NA TRBJ2-7 TRBV6-5 NA CASTKGGSYYYEQYF TGTGCCTCAACGAAAGGGGGTTCCTACTACTACGAGCAGTACTTC
once TRBJ2-7 TRBV2 NA CASGFGAPPYEQYF TGTGCCAGCGGTTTTGGGGCCCCTCCTTACGAGCAGTACTTC
NA TRBJ1-1 TRBV19 TRBD1 CASTPGQATWLTEAFF TGTGCCAGTACCCCGGGACAGGCTACTTGGCTCACTGAAGCTTTCTTT
NA TRBJ1-1 TRBV6-5 TRBD1 CASRGGTGSSEAFF TGTGCCAGCAGGGGGGGGACAGGTAGTTCTGAAGCTTTCTTT
many TRBJ2-7 TRBV5-1 TRBD2 CASSLDVSGGGGEQYF TGCGCCAGCAGCTTGGATGTCTCGGGGGGAGGTGGCGAGCAGTACTTC
few TRBJ2-4 TRBV28 TRBD2 CASSLGGAKNIQYF TGTGCCAGCAGTTTGGGAGGGGCCAAAAACATTCAGTACTTC
NA TRBJ1-2 TRBV4-2 TRBD1 CASSQEGTDGYTF TGTGCCAGCAGCCAAGAAGGGACAGATGGCTACACCTTC
NA TRBJ2-7 TRBV9 TRBD2 CASSVGLAGVYEQYF TGTGCCAGCAGCGTAGGACTAGCGGGAGTGTACGAGCAGTACTTC
NA TRBJ2-7 TRBV10-3 TRBD2 CAIRAARDYGNEQYF TGTGCCATCAGAGCTGCCCGGGACTACGGGAACGAGCAGTACTTC
NA TRBJ2-7 TRBV6-5 NA CASSPGTESYEQYF TGTGCCAGCAGCCCCGGGACTGAATCCTACGAGCAGTACTTC
NA TRBJ1-2 TRBV19 TRBD1 CASSLSQGSDYGYTF TGTGCCAGTAGTCTATCACAGGGGAGCGACTATGGCTACACCTTC
NA TRBJ1-3 TRBV18 NA CASSPGTLSSGNTIYF TGTGCCAGCTCACCTGGGACACTTAGCTCTGGAAACACCATATATTTT
NA TRBJ2-1 TRBV15 TRBD2 CATSREGGRVSNEQFF TGTGCCACCAGCAGAGAGGGCGGGAGGGTTAGTAATGAGCAGTTCTTC
NA TRBJ2-7 TRBV5-1 NA CASSLGGGIHEQYF TGCGCCAGCAGCTTGGGAGGAGGGATCCACGAGCAGTACTTC
NA TRBJ2-3 TRBV3-1/TRBV3-2 TRBD2 CASSPISREGLDTQYF TGTGCCAGCAGCCCGATATCGCGGGAGGGTCTAGATACGCAGTATTTT
NA TRBJ1-1 TRBV7-2 NA CASSLGGLVGWTEAFF TGTGCCAGCAGCTTAGGAGGGTTGGTCGGTTGGACTGAAGCTTTCTTT
NA TRBJ1-6 TRBV6-5 NA CASSYLTGTYNSPLHF TGTGCCAGCAGTTACTTGACCGGGACATATAATTCACCCCTCCACTTT
NA TRBJ1-6 TRBV19 NA CASSTSPQAPNSPLHF TGTGCCAGTAGTACCAGCCCTCAGGCGCCCAATTCACCCCTCCACTTT
NA TRBJ2-3 TRBV27 NA CASSYVSAVTDTQYF TGTGCCAGCAGTTACGTATCAGCGGTCACAGATACGCAGTATTTT
NA TRBJ1-5 TRBV19 NA CASSIEGGAYQPQHF TGTGCCAGTAGTATAGAGGGGGGGGCTTATCAGCCCCAGCATTTT
NA TRBJ1-1 TRBV28 TRBD1 CASSSGTVAFF TGTGCCAGCAGTTCCGGGACAGTGGCTTTCTTT
NA TRBJ1-6 TRBV6-5 NA CASSYQGSSYNSPLHF TGTGCCAGCAGTTACCAGGGAAGCTCCTATAATTCACCCCTCCACTTT
NA TRBJ2-6 TRBV5-6 NA CASSLADSGANVLTF TGTGCCAGCAGCTTGGCAGACTCTGGGGCCAACGTCCTGACTTTC
NA TRBJ2-7 TRBV27 NA CASSTGYEQYF TGTGCCAGCAGTACGGGCTACGAGCAGTACTTC
once TRBJ1-2 TRBV2 NA CASSETVGYTF TGTGCCAGCAGTGAGACAGTAGGCTACACCTTC
NA TRBJ1-2 TRBV6-2/TRBV6-3 NA CASSFLKDRENYGYTF TGTGCCAGCAGCTTTCTCAAGGACAGAGAGAACTATGGCTACACCTTC
NA TRBJ2-1 TRBV24-1 TRBD1 CATSDRSGTDYNEQFF TGTGCCACCAGTGACCGATCCGGGACAGATTACAATGAGCAGTTCTTC
NA TRBJ1-1 TRBV9 NA CASSPHGYTEAFF TGTGCCAGCAGCCCCCACGGGTACACTGAAGCTTTCTTT
NA TRBJ2-3 TRBV7-3 TRBD1 CASSRSGQGGTDTQYF TGTGCCAGCAGCCGATCCGGACAGGGCGGCACAGATACGCAGTATTTT
NA TRBJ1-1 TRBV7-8 NA CASSLQTARDTEAFF TGTGCCAGCAGCCTACAGACAGCCCGTGACACTGAAGCTTTCTTT
NA TRBJ1-5 TRBV19 TRBD1 CASRDRGQAGSSNQPQHF TGTGCCAGTAGGGACAGGGGGCAGGCGGGTTCTAGCAATCAGCCCCAGCATTTT
NA TRBJ1-2 TRBV7-2 NA CASSQSPGQYGYTF TGTGCCAGCAGCCAAAGCCCTGGACAGTATGGCTACACCTTC
NA TRBJ2-3 TRBV2 NA CASRERRAPTDTQYF TGTGCCAGCAGAGAACGGCGGGCCCCCACAGATACGCAGTATTTT
NA TRBJ1-3 TRBV4-2 NA CASSRGLREAGNTIYF TGTGCCAGCAGCCGGGGACTCCGGGAGGCTGGAAACACCATATATTTT
NA TRBJ1-6 TRBV7-3 NA CASSFSQGYNSPLHF TGTGCCAGCAGCTTTTCACAGGGTTACAATTCACCCCTCCACTTT
NA TRBJ2-4 TRBV5-1 TRBD1 CASSSWGTGGVGKNIQYF TGCGCCAGCAGCTCTTGGGGGACAGGGGGCGTGGGCAAAAACATTCAGTACTTC
few TRBJ2-7 TRBV18 NA CASSLFDGAVYEQYF TGTGCCAGCTCCCTTTTCGATGGGGCGGTCTACGAGCAGTACTTC
NA TRBJ1-6 TRBV28 TRBD1 CASSRRPGQANTGANSPLHF TGTGCCAGCAGTCGAAGGCCGGGACAGGCAAATACGGGTGCAAATTCACCCCTCCACTTT
NA TRBJ1-2 TRBV28 TRBD1 CASSLRGRGVGYTF TGTGCCAGCAGTTTAAGGGGGCGCGGGGTTGGCTACACCTTC
NA TRBJ2-7 TRBV6-2/TRBV6-3 TRBD1 CASSEGGTGSEQYF TGTGCCAGCAGCGAGGGAGGGACAGGGTCCGAGCAGTACTTC
NA TRBJ2-3 TRBV7-9 NA CASSLADSSGPSTDTQYF TGTGCCAGCAGCTTAGCAGACTCCAGCGGACCTAGCACAGATACGCAGTATTTT
NA TRBJ2-3 TRBV29-1 NA CSVVISTDTQYF TGCAGCGTCGTAATAAGCACAGATACGCAGTATTTT
NA TRBJ2-3 TRBV6-2/TRBV6-3 TRBD2 CASSETTSGILYTQYF TGTGCCAGCAGCGAAACGACTAGCGGGATTCTTTATACGCAGTATTTT
NA TRBJ2-3 TRBV29-1 TRBD1 CSVRTGLSSTDTQYF TGCAGCGTTCGGACAGGGCTGTCTAGCACAGATACGCAGTATTTT
few TRBJ1-2 TRBV12-3/TRBV12-4 TRBD1 CASRPTGTYGYTF TGTGCCAGCAGACCGACAGGGACCTATGGCTACACCTTC